The clone carrying this T cell receptor beta chain has more than one count but fewer than ten. Its antigen is still unknown. Germline lookup yields CDR1 SNHLY and CDR2 FYNNEI. Trimming stripped 6 bases from V and 9 bases from J, with 20 bases between. This CDR3 has 15 residues. Amplification used 60 Vbeta primers and 13 Jbeta primers. TCRdb keeps only in-frame clones here, not all; method: immunoSEQ multiplex PCR. There are fewer than 150,000 clones in the sample; approximately 79% occur only once, and approximately 6.2% lies in the top ten. The sample is drawn from a study of cytomegalovirus exposure and HLA in healthy donors. General study findings and limits: Within a later analysis, the majority of CMV-associated TCR beta chains appeared HLA-restricted.

The clonotype comes from a man aged 40-50 years in good health and CMV-seropositive. The V gene is TRBV2, the J gene TRBJ1-4; D ambiguous. Material: PBMCs. CDR3 loop: CASRDWGGKEKKLFF. The CDR3 nucleotides are TGTGCCAGCAGGGACTGGGGTGGGAAAGAGAAAAAACTGTTTTTT.